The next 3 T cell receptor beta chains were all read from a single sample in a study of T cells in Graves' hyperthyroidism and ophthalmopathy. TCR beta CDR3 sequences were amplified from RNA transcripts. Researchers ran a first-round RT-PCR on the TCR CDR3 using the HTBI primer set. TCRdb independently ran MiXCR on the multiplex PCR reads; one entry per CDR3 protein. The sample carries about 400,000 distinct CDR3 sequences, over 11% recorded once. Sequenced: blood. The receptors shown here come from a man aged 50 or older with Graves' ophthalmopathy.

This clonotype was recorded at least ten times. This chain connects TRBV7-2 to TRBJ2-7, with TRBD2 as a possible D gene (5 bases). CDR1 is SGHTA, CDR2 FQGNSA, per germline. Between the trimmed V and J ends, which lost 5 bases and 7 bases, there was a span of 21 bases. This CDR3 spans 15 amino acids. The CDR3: CASSLSGSGPMEQYF. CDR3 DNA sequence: TGTGCCAGCAGCCTCAGCGGCTCCGGCCCTATGGAGCAGTACTTC.

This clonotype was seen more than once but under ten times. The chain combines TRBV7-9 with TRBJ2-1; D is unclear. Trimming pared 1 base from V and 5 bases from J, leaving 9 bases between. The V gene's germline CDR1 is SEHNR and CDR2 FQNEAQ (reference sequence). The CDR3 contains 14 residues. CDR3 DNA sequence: TGTGCCAGCAGCTTAGTGACCCGGCACAATGAGCAGTTCTTC. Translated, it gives CASSLVTRHNEQFF. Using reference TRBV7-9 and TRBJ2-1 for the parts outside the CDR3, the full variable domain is DTGVSQNPRHKITKRGQNVTFRCDPISEHNRLYWYRQTLGQGPEFLTYFQNEAQLEKSRLLSDRFSAERPKGSFSTLEIQRTEQGDSAMYLCASSLVTRHNEQFFGPGTRLTVL.

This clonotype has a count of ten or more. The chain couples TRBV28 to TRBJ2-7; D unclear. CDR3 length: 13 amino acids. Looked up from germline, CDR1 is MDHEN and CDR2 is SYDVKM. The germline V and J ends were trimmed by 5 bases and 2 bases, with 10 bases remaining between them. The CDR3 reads CASSPYDTYEQYF. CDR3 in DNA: TGTGCCAGCAGTCCCTACGACACCTACGAGCAGTACTTC.